This T cell receptor (beta chain) is drawn from a study of vaccination effects on CD4 cells after COVID-19. In the study overall: Participants got two doses of BNT162b2 or mRNA-1273 vaccine. Both of the two convalescent patients gave a sample, one 16 days and one a week before vaccination.

Prior to sequencing, the ViraFEST assay stimulated PBMC with viral peptide pools, which expanded the antigen-specific CD4+ T cells. Culture lasted around eleven days before CD4+ T cell isolation. SARS-CoV-2 infection was confirmed by PCR in the person between March and December 2020. Each well held 2 million to 2.5 million PBMC cultured with around 9 ug/ml peptides and about 10 IU/ml IL-2. This clone has only a few counts. Its specificity is not known. Study conclusions and caveats: Early post-infection timepoints were absent, and convalescent patients were few.

Clones were sequenced by immunoSEQ multiplex PCR, and TCRdb holds only the in-frame ones, with some missing. The sample has 30,000 to 45,000 clones, about two thirds seen once; the top ten hold about a sixth. Germline assignment: CDR1 SNHLY and CDR2 FYNNEI. V gave up 1 base and J gave up 5 bases; unmatched junction bases: 4. CDR3 length: 14 amino acids. The specimen comprised CD4+ T cells from PBMCs cultured with HCoV-NL63 spike peptides, sampled before COVID-19 vaccination. The J gene is TRBJ1-2, the V gene TRBV2; TRBD1 aligns across 7 bases. The TCR was taken from a human donor who had a prior SARS-CoV-2 infection. The CDR3 is CASSEDRGWYGYTF. The CDR3 DNA is TGTGCCAGCAGTGAAGACAGGGGATGGTATGGCTACACCTTC.